The 25 T cell receptor beta chains below were found in one sample sequenced in a study of T cell responses to AZD1222 COVID-19 vaccine. Generated by immunoSEQ multiplex PCR, the TCRdb table keeps only in-frame clones and is missing some. The table shows about 150,000 clones, with 90% occurring only once. The specimen was peripheral blood, collected 28 days after the second AZD1222 dose. The receptors were sampled from an adult who received the AZD1222 COVID-19 vaccine.

For the CDR3, the DNA is TGTGCCAGTAACACTGGGGGGGCGACTCATCAGCCCCAGCATTTT. Its translation is CASNTGGATHQPQHF. This chain connects TRBV19 to TRBJ1-5; a possible D gene is TRBD1 (6 bases). The germline V gene encodes CDR1 LNHDA and CDR2 SQIVND (reference sequence). The CDR3 is 15 amino acids. Trimming removed 7 bases from V and 5 bases from J, with 18 bases in between.

The CDR3 DNA is TGCGCCAGCAGCTTGGCTTCCCATCGAAGCACAGATACGCAGTATTTT. Translation gives CASSLASHRSTDTQYF. V gene TRBV5-1 combines with J gene TRBJ2-3; D remains unclear. This CDR3 spans 16 amino acids. Between the trimmed V and J ends, which lost 0 bases and 0 bases, there was a span of 11 bases. Germline CDR1 and CDR2: SGHRS and YFSETQ.

This chain connects TRBV2 to TRBJ2-5, with 7 bases identical to TRBD2. There are 14 residues in the CDR3. Per the germline V gene, CDR1 is SNHLY and CDR2 is FYNNEI. V lost 6 bases, J lost 3 bases, and 7 bases stayed unmatched. The CDR3 reads CASSPGTSEETQYF. The CDR3 DNA follows: TGTGCCAGCAGCCCCGGCACTAGCGAAGAGACCCAGTACTTC.

This chain links TRBV27 with TRBJ1-4; TRBD1 matches at 12 bases. Germline V lookup: CDR1 MNHEY, CDR2 SMNVEV (reference sequence). There are 14 residues in the CDR3. V lost 6 bases and J lost 7; bases outside the gene matches: 3. In DNA form, the CDR3 reads TGTGCCAGCAGAAGGGACAGGGGGCCTGAAAAACTGTTTTTT. Its protein is CASRRDRGPEKLFF.

The chain links TRBV2 to TRBJ2-7; TRBD2 matches 7 bases. J gave up 0 bases and V 7 bases, and 3 bases lay outside the gene matches. The CDR3 length is 13 residues. The germline CDR1 and CDR2 sequences are SNHLY and FYNNEI. CDR3 amino acids: CASKSSGSYEQYF. The CDR3 nucleotides are TGTGCCAGCAAGTCTAGCGGCTCCTACGAGCAGTACTTC.

The V and J genes are TRBV2 and TRBJ1-5; D may be TRBD1 (5 bases). CDR3 length: 15 residues. CDR1 is SNHLY and CDR2 is FYNNEI in the germline V gene. Trimming stripped 5 bases from V and 0 bases from J, with 11 bases between. Written as DNA, the CDR3 is TGTGCCAGCAGTTATGACAGCAATAGCAATCAGCCCCAGCATTTT. This translates into CASSYDSNSNQPQHF.

The V call is TRBV18, the J call TRBJ1-2; 7 bases fit TRBD1. The germline CDR1 and CDR2 sequences are KGHSH and LQKENI. The trim removed 4 bases at V and 1 base at J, leaving 3 bases unmatched. The CDR3 runs 14 residues. CDR3 sequence reads: CASSRDRFNYGYTF. Written as DNA, the CDR3 is TGTGCCAGCTCACGGGACAGATTTAACTATGGCTACACCTTC.

The CDR3 DNA reads as TGTGCCACCTCTTGGGGGGATCATCAGCCCCAGCATTTT. This sequence encodes CATSWGDHQPQHF. V usage is TRBV28 and J usage is TRBJ1-5, with D possibly being TRBD1 (5 bases). Germline V gives CDR1 MDHEN, CDR2 SYDVKM. The V and J ends lost 10 bases and 5 bases respectively, with 15 bases between them. The CDR3 runs 13 residues.

V and J are TRBV6-5 and TRBJ1-2; possible D gene TRBD1, 6 bases. This CDR3 contains 13 residues. Germline CDR1 MNHEY, CDR2 SVGAGI. V lost 4 bases and J lost 5, with 11 bases in between. The CDR3 region has the DNA TGTGCCAGCAGTTTAAGGACAGATTATGGCTACACCTTC. Translated, it gives CASSLRTDYGYTF.

In this sample, this clone turned up once. The chain is built from TRBV12-3 or TRBV12-4 and TRBJ2-7; D unclear. With 6 bases removed from V and 2 bases from J, the gap between germline ends came to 8 bases. The CDR3 has 12 amino acids. The CDR3, as DNA: TGTGCCAGCAGCCTCAATGCCTACGAGCAGTACTTC. This translates into CASSLNAYEQYF.

J is TRBJ2-3 and V is TRBV6-1; D unclear. CDR1 MNHNS and CDR2 SASEGT come from the germline V gene. The CDR3 length is 16 residues. Trimming cost V 2 bases and J 0 bases, with 12 bases left between them. DNA for the CDR3: TGTGCCAGCAGTGAACTGCCGAGAATTAGCACAGATACGCAGTATTTT. This encodes CASSELPRISTDTQYF.

The V call is TRBV14, the J call TRBJ2-1; the match to TRBD1 covers 7 bases. CDR1 SGHDN and CDR2 FVKESK come from the germline V gene. V gave up 1 base and J gave up 7 bases; unmatched junction bases: 7. This CDR3 contains 15 residues. CDR3 bases: TGTGCCAGCAGCCAAGGGGACAGCCGAGTGAATGAGCAGTTCTTC. Residues: CASSQGDSRVNEQFF.

This clone was detected once. This chain's CDR3 is CASSRGINTNYGYTF. The CDR3, as DNA: TGTGCCAGTAGTAGGGGGATCAACACTAACTATGGCTACACCTTC. The rearrangement links TRBV19 to TRBJ1-2, with D possibly being TRBD1 (5 bases). CDR3 size: 15 residues. Per germline, CDR1 LNHDA and CDR2 SQIVND (reference sequence). Deletions cut 4 bases from V and 0 bases from J, with 12 bases between.

The J gene is TRBJ2-2, the V gene TRBV19; no clear D. CDR1 and CDR2 (germline): LNHDA, SQIVND (reference sequence). The CDR3 contains 15 residues. V was cut by 7 bases and J by 6 bases, with 18 bases left in between. The DNA for the CDR3 is TGTGCCAGTACCGTCCCGGGTCCCCCTCCCGGGGAGCTGTTTTTT. It specifies CASTVPGPPPGELFF.

A few counts support this clone. The chain links TRBV11-2 to TRBJ2-7; 8 nucleotides align to TRBD1. Per germline, CDR1 SGHAT and CDR2 FQNNGV. The CDR3 is 14 residues long. V shed 5 bases, J shed 2 bases, and the junction held 5 bases outside the gene matches. The CDR3 here is CASSPGQGTYEQYF. The CDR3 DNA reads TGTGCCAGCAGCCCAGGACAGGGAACCTACGAGCAGTACTTC.

The chain joins TRBV7-9 to TRBJ1-1; a weak D match, TRBD1 (6 bases). With 5 bases removed from V and 4 bases from J, the gap between germline ends came to 11 bases. There are 13 residues in the CDR3. The germline gives CDR1 SEHNR, CDR2 FQNEAQ (reference sequence). The CDR3 loop is CASSLGGITEAFF. The CDR3 nucleotides read TGTGCCAGCAGCCTAGGGGGAATCACTGAAGCTTTCTTT.

The chain combines TRBV10-1 with TRBJ2-2; D is ambiguous. The CDR3 runs 14 residues. Germline CDR1 is WNHNN and CDR2 is SYGVQD (reference sequence). The V end was cut by 2 bases, the J end by 1 base, with 5 bases between. CDR3 sequence (DNA): TGCGCCAGCAGTGAGGGTCAGAACACCGGGGAGCTGTTTTTT. It yields the protein CASSEGQNTGELFF.

This chain connects TRBV9 to TRBJ2-7, with D possibly being TRBD1 or TRBD2 (6 bases each). V was trimmed by 2 bases and J by 3 bases, leaving 18 bases between them. The CDR3 is 16 amino acids. Per the germline V gene, CDR1 is SGDLS and CDR2 is YYNGEE. Here the CDR3 reads CASSVGWGDIVYEQYF. For the CDR3, the DNA is TGTGCCAGCAGCGTTGGATGGGGGGACATTGTCTACGAGCAGTACTTC.

The chain is built from TRBV4-2 and TRBJ2-1; the D gene is possibly TRBD2 (6 bases). Germline CDR1 reads LGHNA; CDR2 reads YNFKEQ. V lost 3 bases to trimming and J lost 9 bases, with 21 bases between them. The CDR3 sequence is 16 residues long. Written as DNA, the CDR3 is TGTGCCAGCAGCCACGACCCCGGAGGGACGACGGTTGAGCAGTTCTTC. Amino acids: CASSHDPGGTTVEQFF.

This clone is a singleton in its sample. The CDR3 DNA is TGTGCCAGTAGCCCGTCCCCGACCGGGACTAATGAAAAACTGTTTTTT. Its protein is CASSPSPTGTNEKLFF. The gene calls are TRBV19 and TRBJ1-4; no reliable D call. Trimming stripped 6 bases from V and 2 bases from J, with 16 bases between. CDR1 is LNHDA, CDR2 SQIVND, per germline (reference sequence). The CDR3 runs to 16 residues.

V gene TRBV28 combines with J gene TRBJ2-7, with a tentative D call TRBD1 (6 bases). The germline CDR1 and CDR2 sequences are MDHEN and SYDVKM. This CDR3 is built from 12 residues. Trimming shortened V by 5 bases and J by 3 bases, and 8 bases separated the two germline ends. CDR3 amino acids: CASSQDSYEQYF. As DNA, the CDR3 is TGTGCCAGCAGTCAGGACAGCTACGAGCAGTACTTC.

V gene TRBV30 combines with J gene TRBJ2-7, with 10 bases identical to TRBD1. Germline assignment: CDR1 GTSNPN and CDR2 SVGIG (reference sequence). The trim removed 3 bases at V and 7 bases at J, leaving 9 bases unmatched. The CDR3 runs 14 residues. The CDR3 here is CAWSTGTGAMEQYF. Written as DNA, the CDR3 is TGTGCCTGGAGCACCGGGACAGGGGCTATGGAGCAGTACTTC. The full variable domain, rest sourced from reference TRBV30 and TRBJ2-7, is SQTIHQWPATLVQPVGSPLSLECTVEGTSNPNLYWYRQAAGRGLQLLFYSVGIGQISSEVPQNLSASRPQDRQFILSSKKLLLSDSGFYLCAWSTGTGAMEQYFGPGTRLTVT.

V gene TRBV2 combines with J gene TRBJ2-7; 7 nucleotides align to TRBD1. J was trimmed by 3 bases and V by 7 bases; bases with no gene match: 9. The CDR3 runs 14 residues. Germline assignment: CDR1 SNHLY and CDR2 FYNNEI. This chain's CDR3 is CASISSTGSYEQYF. As DNA, the CDR3 is TGTGCCAGCATTTCTTCGACAGGGAGCTACGAGCAGTACTTC.

The table lists this clone with a few counts. The chain joins TRBV4-1 to TRBJ2-5; no clear D. The V and J ends lost 1 base and 3 bases respectively, with 9 bases between them. CDR3 size: 14 residues. Germline V gene lookup returns CDR1 MGHRA and CDR2 YSYEKL. The CDR3 spells CASSQGFREETQYF. CDR3 nucleotides: TGCGCCAGCAGCCAAGGTTTCCGGGAAGAGACCCAGTACTTC.

The V gene is TRBV6-1, the J gene TRBJ1-1, with TRBD1 as a possible D gene (5 bases). Trimming removed 2 bases at V and 5 bases at J, with 6 bases between. Germline V lookup: CDR1 MNHNS, CDR2 SASEGT. The CDR3 consists of 12 residues. For the CDR3, the DNA is TGTGCCAGCAGTGAATGGGGGACTGAAGCTTTCTTT. Translation: CASSEWGTEAFF.